A selection of T cell receptor beta chains follows, all from one sample in a study of radiotherapy plus CTLA-4 blockade in lung cancer. The data were produced by immunoSEQ multiplex PCR, yet TCRdb's version contains in-frame clones alone and is incomplete. The table shows 45,000 to 75,000 clones, with 75% to 85% occurring only once. Sequenced material: peripheral blood, taken from a patient treated with radiotherapy plus ipilimumab. All receptors come from a human donor with non-small cell lung cancer who had a partial response to radiotherapy plus ipilimumab. Both conserved end residues are part of each CDR3. The D gene is left open where the match is weak. Clone size is shown for a subset of rows, as once, few, many or a class of expanded clone.

v_call	clone_size	d_call	j_call	cdr3_aa	cdr3_nt
TRBV13	once	TRBD1	TRBJ2-3	CASSAGQGADTQYF	TGTGCCAGCAGCGCGGGACAGGGTGCAGATACGCAGTATTTT
TRBV21-1	few	.	TRBJ2-3	CASSSMTGNVADTQYF	TGTGCCAGCAGCTCAATGACAGGGAATGTGGCAGATACGCAGTATTTT
TRBV5-6	.	TRBD2	TRBJ2-1	CASSSPGLAGANEQFF	TGTGCCAGCAGCTCCCCGGGACTAGCGGGGGCCAATGAGCAGTTCTTC
TRBV5-1	once	TRBD1	TRBJ2-5	CASSGGQEETQYF	TGCGCCAGCAGCGGGGGACAGGAAGAGACCCAGTACTTC
TRBV6-5	.	.	TRBJ1-1	CASHGVLRNTEAFF	TGTGCCAGTCACGGGGTCCTAAGGAACACTGAAGCTTTCTTT
TRBV11-2	.	.	TRBJ1-2	CASSLGLRGDYGYTF	TGTGCCAGCAGCTTAGGGCTGCGGGGTGACTATGGCTACACCTTC
TRBV9	.	.	TRBJ2-2	CASSVDRANTGELFF	TGTGCCAGCAGCGTAGACAGGGCGAACACCGGGGAGCTGTTTTTT
TRBV19	.	.	TRBJ1-2	CASSPADRTWGYTF	TGTGCCAGTAGTCCAGCGGACCGAACTTGGGGCTACACCTTC
TRBV15	.	.	TRBJ2-2	CATSRGNTGELFF	TGTGCCACCAGCCGCGGGAACACCGGGGAGCTGTTTTTT
TRBV30	.	.	TRBJ1-2	CAWSVEEARAGYTF	TGTGCCTGGAGTGTAGAGGAAGCACGTGCCGGCTACACCTTC
TRBV6-5	.	TRBD1	TRBJ1-4	CASTVDRGPNEKLFF	TGTGCCAGCACCGTGGACAGGGGGCCTAATGAAAAACTGTTTTTT
TRBV29-1	.	TRBD2	TRBJ2-3	CSVVAGGARSTDTQYF	TGCAGCGTTGTAGCGGGGGGAGCGCGGAGCACAGATACGCAGTATTTT
TRBV7-2	.	.	TRBJ1-1	CASSLAGGTRATRGAFF	TGTGCCAGCAGCTTAGCTGGTGGGACAAGGGCAACAAGGGGAGCTTTCTTT
TRBV9	.	.	TRBJ2-2	CASSEGGSVTGELFF	TGTGCCAGCAGCGAGGGGGGGTCGGTCACCGGGGAGCTGTTTTTT
TRBV6-5	once	.	TRBJ2-1	CASSYSSGYEQFF	TGTGCCAGCAGTTACTCTTCAGGGTATGAGCAGTTCTTC
TRBV6-5	.	.	TRBJ1-2	CASSSTGSFYGYTF	TGTGCCAGCAGTTCCACCGGGTCCTTCTATGGCTACACCTTC
TRBV5-4	.	TRBD2	TRBJ2-3	CASSLGLAGARTDTQYF	TGTGCCAGCAGCTTGGGACTAGCGGGGGCCCGCACAGATACGCAGTATTTT
TRBV13	.	TRBD1	TRBJ1-6	CASSLGQGGSPLHF	TGTGCCAGCAGCCTAGGACAGGGTGGCTCACCCCTCCACTTT
TRBV10-3	.	.	TRBJ2-2	CAIKGEGSGELFF	TGTGCCATCAAGGGAGAGGGAAGCGGGGAGCTGTTTTTT